Shown below are 16 T cell receptor beta chains from a single sample sequenced in a study of T cell changes during pregnancy in multiple sclerosis. Here immunoSEQ multiplex PCR was the method, and the copy in TCRdb shows in-frame clones only, minus some. Found here are about 110,000 clones, about 90% of them singletons; the top ten hold 1.6%. Material: peripheral blood, obtained before pregnancy. The receptors stem from a female donor with multiple sclerosis, enrolled in a pregnancy study.

The chain employs TRBV2 and TRBJ2-7; D gene uncertain. The CDR3 is 13 residues long. CDR1 and CDR2 from the germline V gene are SNHLY and FYNNEI. V was cut by 4 bases and J by 2 bases, with 9 bases left in between. The CDR3 reads CASSGRGPYEQYF. CDR3 bases: TGTGCCAGCAGTGGTCGAGGCCCCTACGAGCAGTACTTC.

This sequence joins TRBV10-2 and TRBJ2-3; the D gene is possibly TRBD2 (5 bases). Germline V gene lookup returns CDR1 WSHSY and CDR2 SAAADI. V was pared by 0 bases and J by 3 bases, with 13 bases between. This CDR3 spans 16 amino acids. CDR3 DNA: TGCGCCAGCAGTGAGTCCGCCATTCCGGGAACAGATACGCAGTATTTT. It codes for CASSESAIPGTDTQYF.

Of note for this clone: Germline and junction disagree at one end, which may indicate a read error. This chain joins TRBV7-7 and TRBJ2-5; 10 nucleotides match TRBD1. The CDR3 has 15 residues. Germline loops: CDR1 SSHAT, CDR2 FNYEAQ (reference sequence). CDR3 residues: CASSSGQGGAKTQYF. CDR3 nucleotides: TGTGCTAGCAGCAGCGGACAGGGGGGGGCCAAGACCCAGTACTTC.

The V call is TRBV19, the J call TRBJ1-5, with TRBD1 identical over 7 bases. V gave up 5 bases and J gave up 2 bases; unmatched junction bases: 12. The CDR3 has 17 residues. CDR1 is LNHDA, CDR2 SQIVND, per germline (reference sequence). For the CDR3, the DNA is TGTGCCAGTAGTGCGAGACAGGGACTTGGGGGCAATCAGCCCCAGCATTTT. This codes for CASSARQGLGGNQPQHF.

V gene TRBV15 combines with J gene TRBJ2-7; perhaps TRBD2 as D (5 bases). The CDR3 has 17 amino acids. From germline, CDR1 is LNHNV and CDR2 YYDKDF (reference sequence). The ends were cut back, 0 bases at V and 3 bases at J, with 18 bases in the middle. DNA of the CDR3: TGTGCCACCAGCAGAGATCTTCGAGGCCGGGAAATCTACGAGCAGTACTTC. Amino acid sequence: CATSRDLRGREIYEQYF.

This chain joins TRBV4-1 and TRBJ1-2, with TRBD1 matching 11 bases. The length of the CDR3 is 16 residues. Trimming removed 5 bases from V and 6 bases from J; junction bases left unmatched: 11. CDR1 is MGHRA, CDR2 YSYEKL, per germline. CDR3 bases: TGCGCCAGCAGCAGACTTGGACAGGGGGCGCCAGATGGCTACACCTTC. Its protein is CASSRLGQGAPDGYTF.

V usage is TRBV27 and J usage is TRBJ2-1, with TRBD2 identical over 13 bases. Germline V gene data show CDR1 as MNHEY and CDR2 as SMNVEV (reference sequence). This CDR3 comprises 17 residues. The ends lost 5 bases at V and 7 bases at J; junction bases unmatched: 11. CDR3 in DNA: TGTGCCAGCAGTCCCGGACTAGCGGGAGTAAAAAGGAATGAGCAGTTCTTC. This sequence encodes CASSPGLAGVKRNEQFF.

This clone was detected only a few times. V usage is TRBV7-3 and J usage is TRBJ2-1, with D possibly matching TRBD1 (5 bases). In germline, CDR1 is SGHTA, CDR2 FQGTGA. V lost 2 bases to trimming and J lost 6 bases, with 14 bases between them. The CDR3 contains 15 residues. The DNA for the CDR3 is TGTGCCAGCAGCTTAGCAGGGTTCCGATCCAATGAGCAGTTCTTC. Amino acids: CASSLAGFRSNEQFF.

The chain combines TRBV15 with TRBJ1-1; 8 bases are a match to TRBD1. The V gene's germline CDR1 is LNHNV and CDR2 YYDKDF (reference sequence). This CDR3 contains 15 residues. The V and J ends lost 1 base and 5 bases, in that order; junction bases with no gene match: 6. The CDR3 DNA sequence: TGTGCCACCAGCAGAGGACACAGGGGGTTAACTGAAGCTTTCTTT. Encoded protein: CATSRGHRGLTEAFF.

This chain links TRBV29-1 with TRBJ2-7, with D tentatively TRBD2 (5 bases). V was trimmed by 4 bases and J by 5 bases, leaving 9 bases between them. This CDR3 contains 11 residues. CDR1 SQVTM and CDR2 ANQGSEA come from the germline V gene. The chain's CDR3 is CSVGGAHEQYF. The CDR3 DNA is TGCAGCGTTGGGGGAGCCCACGAGCAGTACTTC.

J is TRBJ2-2 and V is TRBV5-1; TRBD1 aligns across 7 bases. This CDR3 has 14 amino acids. Losses at the gene ends were 6 bases for V and 2 bases for J; bases not matched to a gene: 4. Per the germline V gene, CDR1 is SGHRS and CDR2 is YFSETQ. The DNA of the CDR3 is TGCGCCAGCACGGACAGGAGTAACACCGGGGAGCTGTTTTTT. Its translation: CASTDRSNTGELFF.

The rearrangement links TRBV29-1 to TRBJ1-2, with TRBD1 identical over 10 bases. The CDR3 is 13 residues long. Unmatched junction bases numbered 7, after V lost 7 bases and J lost 5 bases. CDR1 is SQVTM and CDR2 is ANQGSEA in the germline V gene. The DNA of the CDR3 is TGCAGCGCCGACAGGGGGCAAGGGTATGGCTACACCTTC. Encoded protein: CSADRGQGYGYTF. The variable domain in full, completed from reference TRBV29-1 and TRBJ1-2, reads SAVISQKPSRDICQRGTSLTIQCQVDSQVTMMFWYRQQPGQSLTLIATANQGSEATYESGFVIDKFPISRPNLTFSTLTVSNMSPEDSSIYLCSADRGQGYGYTFGSGTRLTVV.

The chain combines TRBV18 with TRBJ2-7; weak D call: TRBD1 (6 bases). This CDR3 has 18 amino acids. Trimming shortened V by 3 bases and J by 3 bases, and 24 bases separated the two germline ends. Looked up from germline, CDR1 is KGHSH and CDR2 is LQKENI. CDR3 region: CASSPKTTGAGVNYEQYF. In DNA, the CDR3 is TGTGCCAGCTCACCTAAGACCACTGGGGCAGGGGTAAACTACGAGCAGTACTTC.

V is TRBV19 and J is TRBJ2-6; the D gene is possibly TRBD1 (6 bases). The V and J ends lost 9 bases and 2 bases respectively, with 11 bases between them. The CDR3 has 14 amino acids. Germline V gives CDR1 LNHDA, CDR2 SQIVND (reference sequence). DNA of the CDR3: TGTGCCAGCTACAACAGGGCTGGGGCCAACGTCCTGACTTTC. This encodes CASYNRAGANVLTF.

This chain connects TRBV28 to TRBJ2-7; 9 nucleotides align to TRBD1. CDR1 is MDHEN and CDR2 is SYDVKM in the germline V gene. J gave up 5 bases and V 6 bases, and 11 bases lay outside the gene matches. The CDR3 sequence is 15 residues long. The CDR3 spells CASRVDRDRDNEQYF. The CDR3 DNA follows: TGTGCCAGCAGAGTGGACCGGGACAGGGATAACGAGCAGTACTTC.

The rearrangement links TRBV10-3 to TRBJ1-4; the D gene is possibly TRBD1 (6 bases). V was clipped by 2 bases and J by 7 bases, with 11 bases between them. Germline V CDR1 and CDR2: ENHRY, SYGVKD. CDR3 length: 14 amino acids. This CDR3 is CAISEVTGSEKLFF. CDR3 bases: TGTGCCATCAGTGAGGTCACAGGGAGTGAAAAACTGTTTTTT.